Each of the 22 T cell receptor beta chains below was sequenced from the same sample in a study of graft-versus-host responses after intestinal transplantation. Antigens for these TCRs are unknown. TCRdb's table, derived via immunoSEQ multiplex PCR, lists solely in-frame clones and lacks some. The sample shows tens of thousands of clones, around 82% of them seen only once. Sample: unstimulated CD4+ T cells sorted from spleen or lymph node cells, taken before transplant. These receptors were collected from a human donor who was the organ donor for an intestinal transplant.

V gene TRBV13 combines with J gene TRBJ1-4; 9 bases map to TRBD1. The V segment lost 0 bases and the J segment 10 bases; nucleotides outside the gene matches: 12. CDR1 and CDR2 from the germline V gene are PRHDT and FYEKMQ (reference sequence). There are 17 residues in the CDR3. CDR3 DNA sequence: TGTGCCAGCAGCTTAGGGCTCACAGGGGGCGCGGTGGGAAAACTGTTTTTT. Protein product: CASSLGLTGGAVGKLFF.

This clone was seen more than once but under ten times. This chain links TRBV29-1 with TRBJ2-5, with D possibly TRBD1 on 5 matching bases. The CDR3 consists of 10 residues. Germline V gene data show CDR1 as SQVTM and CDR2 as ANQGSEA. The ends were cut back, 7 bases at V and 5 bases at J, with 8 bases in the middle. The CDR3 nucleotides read TGCAGCGGGGGCAAGGAGACCCAGTACTTC. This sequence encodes CSGGKETQYF.

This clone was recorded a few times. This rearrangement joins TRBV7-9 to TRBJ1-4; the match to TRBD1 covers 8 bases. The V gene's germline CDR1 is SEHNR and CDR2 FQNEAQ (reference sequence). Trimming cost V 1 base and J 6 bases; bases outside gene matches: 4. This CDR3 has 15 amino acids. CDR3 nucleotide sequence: TGTGCCAGCAGCTTAGAGGACAGGGTGGATGAAAAACTGTTTTTT. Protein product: CASSLEDRVDEKLFF.

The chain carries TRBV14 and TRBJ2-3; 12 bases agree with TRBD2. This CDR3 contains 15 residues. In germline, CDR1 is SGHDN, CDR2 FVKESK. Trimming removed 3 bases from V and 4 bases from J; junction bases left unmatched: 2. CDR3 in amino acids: CASSQTSGGSDTQYF. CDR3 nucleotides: TGTGCCAGCAGCCAGACTAGCGGGGGTTCAGATACGCAGTATTTT.

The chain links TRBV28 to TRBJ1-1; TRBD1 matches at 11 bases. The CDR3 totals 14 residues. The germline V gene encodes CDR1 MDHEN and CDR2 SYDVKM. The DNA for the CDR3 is TGTGCACTACAGGGGACAGGGGGAGACACTGAAGCTTTCTTT. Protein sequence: CALQGTGGDTEAFF.

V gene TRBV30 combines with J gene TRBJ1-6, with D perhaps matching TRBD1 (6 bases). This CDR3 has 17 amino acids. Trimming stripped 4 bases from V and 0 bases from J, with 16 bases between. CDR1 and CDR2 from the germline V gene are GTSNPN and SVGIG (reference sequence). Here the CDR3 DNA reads TGTGCCTGGACCGGGGCCGCAGGGGTCTCCTATAATTCACCCCTCCACTTT. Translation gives CAWTGAAGVSYNSPLHF.

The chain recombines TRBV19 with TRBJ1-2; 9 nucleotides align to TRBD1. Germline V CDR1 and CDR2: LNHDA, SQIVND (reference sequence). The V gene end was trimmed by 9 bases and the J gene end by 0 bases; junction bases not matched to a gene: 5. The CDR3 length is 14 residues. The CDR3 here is CASATGGTNYGYTF. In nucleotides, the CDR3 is TGTGCCAGCGCGACAGGGGGAACTAACTATGGCTACACCTTC.

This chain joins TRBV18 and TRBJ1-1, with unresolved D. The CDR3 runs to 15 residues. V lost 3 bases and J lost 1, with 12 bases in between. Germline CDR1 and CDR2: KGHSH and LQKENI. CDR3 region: CASSPLEASNTEAFF. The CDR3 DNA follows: TGTGCCAGCTCACCCCTCGAGGCCTCGAACACTGAAGCTTTCTTT. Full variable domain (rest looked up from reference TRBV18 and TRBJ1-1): NAGVMQNPRHLVRRRGQEARLRCSPMKGHSHVYWYRQLPEEGLKFMVYLQKENIIDESGMPKERFSAEFPKEGPSILRIQQVVRGDSAAYFCASSPLEASNTEAFFGQGTRLTVV.

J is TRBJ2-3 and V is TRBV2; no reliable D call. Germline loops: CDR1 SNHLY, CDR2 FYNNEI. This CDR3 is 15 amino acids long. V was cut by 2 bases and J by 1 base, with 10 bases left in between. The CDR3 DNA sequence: TGTGCCAGCAGTGAATATTTCAGTGGCACAGATACGCAGTATTTT. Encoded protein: CASSEYFSGTDTQYF.

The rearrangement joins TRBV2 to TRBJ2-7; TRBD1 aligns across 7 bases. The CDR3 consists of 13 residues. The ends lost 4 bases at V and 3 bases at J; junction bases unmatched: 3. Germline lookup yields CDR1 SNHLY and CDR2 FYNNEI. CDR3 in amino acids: CASSVDRVYEQYV. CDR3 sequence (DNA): TGTGCCAGCAGTGTAGACAGGGTCTACGAGCAGTACGTC.

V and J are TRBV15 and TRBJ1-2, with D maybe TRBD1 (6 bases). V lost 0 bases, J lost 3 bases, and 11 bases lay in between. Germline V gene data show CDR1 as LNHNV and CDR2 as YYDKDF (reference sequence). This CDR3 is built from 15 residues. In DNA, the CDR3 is TGTGCCACCAGCAGAGATCGGGACACCCACTATGGCTACACCTTC. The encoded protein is CATSRDRDTHYGYTF.

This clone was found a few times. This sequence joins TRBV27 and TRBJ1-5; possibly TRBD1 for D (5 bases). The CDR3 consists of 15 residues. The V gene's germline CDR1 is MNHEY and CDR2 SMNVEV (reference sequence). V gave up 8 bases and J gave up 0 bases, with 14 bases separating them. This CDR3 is CASDRPGFSNQPQHF. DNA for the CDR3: TGTGCCAGCGATCGACCAGGGTTTAGCAATCAGCCCCAGCATTTT.

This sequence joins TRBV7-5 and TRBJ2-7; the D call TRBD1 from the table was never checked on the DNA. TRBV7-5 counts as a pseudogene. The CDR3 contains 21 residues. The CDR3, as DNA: TGTGCCAGAAGCTTATATGTAGGACAAGCGCACTCTAAGATGGGTTCCTACGAGCAGTACGTC. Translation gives CARSLYVGQAHSKMGSYEQYV.

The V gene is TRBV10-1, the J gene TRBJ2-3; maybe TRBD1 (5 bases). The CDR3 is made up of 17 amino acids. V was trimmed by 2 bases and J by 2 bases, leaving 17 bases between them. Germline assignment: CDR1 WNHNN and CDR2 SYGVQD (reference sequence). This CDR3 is CASSEGRGLLPTDTQYF. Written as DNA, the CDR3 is TGCGCCAGCAGTGAGGGAAGGGGTTTATTGCCCACAGATACGCAGTATTTT.

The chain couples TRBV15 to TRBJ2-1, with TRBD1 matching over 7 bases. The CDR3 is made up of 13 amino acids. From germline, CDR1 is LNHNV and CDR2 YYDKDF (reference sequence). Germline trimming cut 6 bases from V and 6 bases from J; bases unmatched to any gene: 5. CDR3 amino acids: CATRATGTNEQFF. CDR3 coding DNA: TGTGCCACCAGGGCGACAGGGACCAATGAGCAGTTCTTC.

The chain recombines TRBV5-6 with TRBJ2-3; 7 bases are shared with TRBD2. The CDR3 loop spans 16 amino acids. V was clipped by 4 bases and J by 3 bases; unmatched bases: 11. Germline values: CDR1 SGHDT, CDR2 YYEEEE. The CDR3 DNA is TGTGCCAGCAGCCTTCCACTAGCGCCGGGGACAGATACGCAGTATTTT. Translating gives CASSLPLAPGTDTQYF.

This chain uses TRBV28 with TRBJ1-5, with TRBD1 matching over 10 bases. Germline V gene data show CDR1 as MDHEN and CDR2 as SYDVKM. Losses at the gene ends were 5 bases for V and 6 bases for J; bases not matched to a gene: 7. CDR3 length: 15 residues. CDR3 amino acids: CASSPTTGGLQPQHF. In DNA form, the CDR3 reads TGTGCCAGCAGTCCTACGACAGGGGGCCTTCAGCCCCAGCATTTT.

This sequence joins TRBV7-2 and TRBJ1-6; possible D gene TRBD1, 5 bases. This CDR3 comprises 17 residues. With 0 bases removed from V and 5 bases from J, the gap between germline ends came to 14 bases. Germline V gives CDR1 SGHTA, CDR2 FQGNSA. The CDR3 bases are TGTGCCAGCAGCTTAGCTGGAAGGCAGGGTAATAATTCACCCCTCCACTTT. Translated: CASSLAGRQGNNSPLHF.

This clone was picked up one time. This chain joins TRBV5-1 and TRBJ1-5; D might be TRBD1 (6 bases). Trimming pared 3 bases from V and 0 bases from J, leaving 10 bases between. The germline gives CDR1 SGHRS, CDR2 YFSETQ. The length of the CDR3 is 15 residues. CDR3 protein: CASSWEGGSNQPQHF. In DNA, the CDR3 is TGCGCCAGCAGCTGGGAGGGGGGTAGCAATCAGCCCCAGCATTTT. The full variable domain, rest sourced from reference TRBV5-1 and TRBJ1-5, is KAGVTQTPRYLIKTRGQQVTLSCSPISGHRSVSWYQQTPGQGLQFLFEYFSETQRNKGNFPGRFSGRQFSNSRSEMNVSTLELGDSALYLCASSWEGGSNQPQHFGDGTRLSIL.

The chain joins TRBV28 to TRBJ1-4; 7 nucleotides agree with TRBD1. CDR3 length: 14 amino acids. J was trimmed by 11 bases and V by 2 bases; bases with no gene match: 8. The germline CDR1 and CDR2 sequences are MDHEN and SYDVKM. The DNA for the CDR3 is TGTGCCAGCAGTTTAGGCCGACAGGGCATGAAACTGTTTTTT. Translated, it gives CASSLGRQGMKLFF.

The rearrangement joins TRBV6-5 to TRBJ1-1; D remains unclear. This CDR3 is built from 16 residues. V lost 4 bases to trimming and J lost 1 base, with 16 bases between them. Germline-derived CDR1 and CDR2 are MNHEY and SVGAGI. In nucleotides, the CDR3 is TGTGCCAGCAGTTCCGAAGGAGGCAGAGGGAACACTGAAGCTTTCTTT. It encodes CASSSEGGRGNTEAFF.

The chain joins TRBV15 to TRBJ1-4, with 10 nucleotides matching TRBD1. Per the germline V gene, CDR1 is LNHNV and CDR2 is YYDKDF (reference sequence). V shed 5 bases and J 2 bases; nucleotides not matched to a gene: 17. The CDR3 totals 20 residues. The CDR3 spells CATSRRVGTGEIGTNEKLFF. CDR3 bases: TGTGCCACCAGCCGTAGGGTGGGGACAGGGGAAATTGGGACTAATGAAAAACTGTTTTTT.